These T cell receptor beta chains were read from a single sample in a study of T cell changes during pregnancy in multiple sclerosis. Here immunoSEQ multiplex PCR was the method, and the copy in TCRdb shows in-frame clones only, minus some. The table lists about 93,000 clones, 85% to 95% of them singletons. This material consisted of peripheral blood, taken after pregnancy. These receptors came from a female donor with multiple sclerosis, enrolled in a pregnancy study. The CDR3 runs from the conserved cysteine through the conserved F or W. Each record gives: clone size, V gene, J gene, D gene, CDR3 DNA, CDR3 protein. D genes are given only for firm matches. Size is stated for part of the rows, as once, few or many counts, or as a class when the clone is expanded.

>NA|TRBV29-1|TRBJ2-5|TRBD1
TGCAGCGTTGGGACAGGGGCAGAGACCCAGTACTTC
CSVGTGAETQYF
>few|TRBV15|TRBJ2-1|NA
TGTGCCACCAGCAGAGAGACAGGTCGTAAGCAGTTCTTC
CATSRETGRKQFF
>NA|TRBV27|TRBJ2-1|TRBD1
TGTGCCAGCAGTACTAGGGTAGGGGGCGCCTTGAATGAGCAGTTCTTC
CASSTRVGGALNEQFF
>NA|TRBV7-9|TRBJ2-7|TRBD1
TGTGCCAGCAGCAAACCTCCATTCCCGGGACAGGGTCGCGACGAGCAGTACTTC
CASSKPPFPGQGRDEQYF
>NA|TRBV19|TRBJ1-2|TRBD1
TGTGCCAGTACGCCTGACAGGGAAACGGGCGGCTACACCTTC
CASTPDRETGGYTF
>NA|TRBV7-9|TRBJ2-7|TRBD2
TGTGCCAGCTCACCGAGGGGGCCAGCGGGGGGACCCTACGAGCAGTACTTC
CASSPRGPAGGPYEQYF
>few|TRBV5-5|TRBJ1-2|TRBD1
TGTGCCAGCAGCTTCAGTGACACAGGGGAAGGAGGCTACACCTTC
CASSFSDTGEGGYTF
>NA|TRBV5-1|TRBJ2-7|NA
TGCGCCAGCAGCTTGTCAGCGATGTACGAGCAGTACTTC
CASSLSAMYEQYF
>NA|TRBV6-5|TRBJ1-2|NA
TGTGCCAGCAGTTACTCGGGGGCTACAACTAACTATGGCTACACCTTC
CASSYSGATTNYGYTF
>NA|TRBV6-1|TRBJ2-7|NA
TGTGCCAGCAGTGCTGAGGGAGCGGAGGTCTACGAGCAGTACTTC
CASSAEGAEVYEQYF
>NA|TRBV10-1|TRBJ1-3|NA
TGCGCCAGCAGTCAGGACACTGGAAACACCATATATTTT
CASSQDTGNTIYF
>many|TRBV4-1|TRBJ1-1|TRBD1
TGCGCCAGCAGCCCACTATTACGTCGGACAGGAGTCATGAACACTGAAGCTTTCTTT
CASSPLLRRTGVMNTEAFF
>NA|TRBV7-9|TRBJ1-2|NA
TGTGCCAGCAGCTTAGGAGGTCCACACTATGGCTACACCTTC
CASSLGGPHYGYTF
>NA|TRBV7-9|TRBJ1-2|TRBD1
TGTGCCAGCAGTTTCCCCGAGACAGGGTCCTATGGCTACACCTTC
CASSFPETGSYGYTF
>once|TRBV5-1|TRBJ2-1|TRBD2
TGCGCCAGCAGCTCTGGACGGCAGCCGGGGGGGGATGAGCAGTTCTTC
CASSSGRQPGGDEQFF
>NA|TRBV27|TRBJ1-1|NA
TGTGCCAGCAGTTTAACGAGGGCCACTGAAGCTTTCTTT
CASSLTRATEAFF
>few|TRBV7-9|TRBJ1-5|NA
TGTGCCAGCAGCCCGACAGGAGGGCCCCAGCATTTT
CASSPTGGPQHF
>NA|TRBV7-2|TRBJ2-3|NA
TGTGCCAGCAGCTTAGCGGTTTCCCGGGTGACAGATACGCAGTATTTT
CASSLAVSRVTDTQYF
>few|TRBV5-6|TRBJ1-1|NA
TGTGCCAGCAGCTTCAGGTCACCGATGAACACTGAAGCTTTCTTT
CASSFRSPMNTEAFF
>NA|TRBV29-1|TRBJ1-5|TRBD1
TGCAGCGTTGTCCAGGGGGATGGCAATCAGCCCCAGCATTTT
CSVVQGDGNQPQHF
>once|TRBV12-5|TRBJ1-5|NA
TGTGCTAGTGGGAAACAGGGAGCAAATCAGCCCCAGCATTTT
CASGKQGANQPQHF
>NA|TRBV11-2|TRBJ2-5|NA
TGTGCCAGCAGCTTAATTCCACTCCGGGAGACCCAGTACTTC
CASSLIPLRETQYF